The 18 T cell receptor beta chains presented below share a single source sample, sequenced in a study of blood T cell repertoires in COVID-19. Some clones are missing from TCRdb's copy, which holds only in-frame ones; the method was immunoSEQ multiplex PCR. The table lists some 200,000 clones, around 85% of them singletons. Input material: PBMCs or T cells enriched from blood (not recorded which). The receptor source for this set is a woman in her 40s with acute COVID-19.

CDR3 protein: CASSQVPGGSHNEQFF. The CDR3 region has the DNA TGCGCCAGCAGCCAAGTACCGGGGGGGAGTCACAATGAGCAGTTCTTC. V is TRBV4-3 and J is TRBJ2-1, with TRBD2 matching 8 bases. The V and J ends lost 1 base and 5 bases, in that order; junction bases with no gene match: 7. The germline CDR1 and CDR2 sequences are LGHNA and YSLEER. The CDR3 contains 16 residues.

The rearrangement joins TRBV10-3 to TRBJ1-2; tentative D call: TRBD1 (6 bases). V gave up 9 bases and J gave up 4 bases, with 21 bases separating them. The CDR3 runs 15 residues. CDR1 ENHRY and CDR2 SYGVKD come from the germline V gene. CDR3 DNA: TGTGCCATTTCGACAGGCCTAAGCTCGGGCTATGGCTACACCTTC. Its translation: CAISTGLSSGYGYTF.

The J gene is TRBJ2-7, the V gene TRBV5-4; tentatively, D is TRBD1 (5 bases). CDR1 and CDR2 from the germline V gene are SGHNT and YYREEE (reference sequence). Between the trimmed V and J ends, which lost 2 bases and 9 bases, there was a span of 9 bases. This CDR3 is 11 amino acids long. The CDR3 DNA follows: TGTGCCAGCAGCTTTTTAGGGGTGCAGTACTTC. This encodes CASSFLGVQYF.

CDR3 bases: TGTGCCACGGGGGGACAGGGGTTGGTGGAGACCCAGTACTTC. This encodes CATGGQGLVETQYF. The chain is built from TRBV24-1 and TRBJ2-5; 10 bases fit TRBD1. This CDR3 is 14 amino acids long. Germline lookup yields CDR1 KGHDR and CDR2 SFDVKD. J was trimmed by 5 bases and V by 10 bases; bases with no gene match: 9.

The chain employs TRBV4-3 and TRBJ1-6; possible D gene TRBD1, 6 bases. The CDR3 has 16 amino acids. Trimming removed 0 bases at V and 5 bases at J, with 11 bases between. Germline V gives CDR1 LGHNA, CDR2 YSLEER. CDR3 in amino acids: CASSQDVGQNNSPLHF. CDR3 nucleotide sequence: TGCGCCAGCAGCCAAGATGTCGGACAGAATAATTCACCCCTCCACTTT.

The rearrangement links TRBV7-9 to TRBJ1-4; D is possibly TRBD1 (6 bases). The V gene lost 4 bases and the J gene lost 5 bases, with 14 bases spanning the gap. The CDR3 is 15 amino acids. Germline V gene data show CDR1 as SEHNR and CDR2 as FQNEAQ (reference sequence). The CDR3 DNA reads as TGTGCCAGCAGCTCGGTAGGGGGGGAAAATGAAAAACTGTTTTTT. Its translation: CASSSVGGENEKLFF.

V usage is TRBV4-1 and J usage is TRBJ1-3; 7 bases map to TRBD1. Germline V CDR1 and CDR2: MGHRA, YSYEKL. This CDR3 spans 16 amino acids. V shed 4 bases and J 0 bases; nucleotides not matched to a gene: 6. CDR3 loop: CASSLGTANSGNTIYF. CDR3 in DNA: TGCGCCAGCAGCCTTGGGACAGCCAACTCTGGAAACACCATATATTTT.

This clone was seen once. The chain joins TRBV2 to TRBJ1-1; D remains ambiguous. The CDR3 covers 14 residues. Germline V lookup: CDR1 SNHLY, CDR2 FYNNEI. V gave up 4 bases and J gave up 3 bases, with 12 bases separating them. CDR3 loop: CASSVSGLDTEAFF. CDR3 sequence (DNA): TGTGCCAGCAGTGTATCGGGTCTGGACACTGAAGCTTTCTTT. Full variable domain (rest looked up from reference TRBV2 and TRBJ1-1): EPEVTQTPSHQVTQMGQEVILRCVPISNHLYFYWYRQILGQKVEFLVSFYNNEISEKSEIFDDQFSVERPDGSNFTLKIRSTKLEDSAMYFCASSVSGLDTEAFFGQGTRLTVV.

The chain has TRBV7-6 and TRBJ1-1; D is ambiguous. This CDR3 is built from 15 residues. In germline, CDR1 is SGHVS, CDR2 FNYEAQ. Trimming took 6 bases from V and 1 from J, leaving 15 bases between them. The CDR3, as DNA: TGTGCCAGCAGATTAATGCCAGAGGGGAACACTGAAGCTTTCTTT. This gives the protein CASRLMPEGNTEAFF.

This chain connects TRBV14 to TRBJ1-1, with D maybe TRBD1 (6 bases). The germline V gene has CDR1 SGHDN and CDR2 FVKESK. Trimming stripped 5 bases from V and 5 bases from J, with 12 bases between. The CDR3 length is 13 residues. For the CDR3, the DNA is TGTGCCAGCAGCAGGGGGTGGTTTACTGAAGCTTTCTTT. Residues: CASSRGWFTEAFF.

J is TRBJ2-1 and V is TRBV9; the D gene is possibly TRBD1 (6 bases). This CDR3 is 14 amino acids long. The V end was cut by 3 bases, the J end by 0 bases, with 7 bases between. Germline CDR1 and CDR2: SGDLS and YYNGEE. The CDR3 sequence: CASSADSSYNEQFF. The CDR3 DNA follows: TGTGCCAGCAGCGCGGACAGCTCCTACAATGAGCAGTTCTTC.

A single count supports this clone. This chain joins TRBV5-1 and TRBJ2-5; D may be TRBD1 (7 bases). From germline, CDR1 is SGHRS and CDR2 YFSETQ. This CDR3 contains 18 residues. V was pared by 0 bases and J by 2 bases, with 20 bases between. As DNA, the CDR3 is TGCGCCAGCAGCTTGGTCGGAGGGGCAGGGGGAGGTCAAGAGACCCAGTACTTC. Translated: CASSLVGGAGGGQETQYF.

This clone was seen only once. The CDR3: CASSPGLNSGNTIYF. The CDR3 DNA follows: TGTGCCAGCAGTCCGGGACTTAACTCTGGAAACACCATATATTTT. The V gene is TRBV6-5, the J gene TRBJ1-3; perhaps TRBD1 as D (5 bases). Germline-derived CDR1 and CDR2 are MNHEY and SVGAGI. CDR3 length equals 15 residues. Trimming cost V 5 bases and J 0 bases, with 11 bases left between them.

The chain combines TRBV30 with TRBJ1-1; the D gene is possibly TRBD1 (6 bases). The CDR3 is made up of 14 amino acids. CDR1 and CDR2 (germline): GTSNPN, SVGIG (reference sequence). V lost 1 base and J 6 bases, leaving 15 bases between the germline ends. In DNA form, the CDR3 reads TGTGCCTGGAGTGGGGGCGGGGGCTTGGCTGAAGCTTTCTTT. It specifies CAWSGGGGLAEAFF.

V usage is TRBV2 and J usage is TRBJ2-1; tentative D call: TRBD2 (6 bases). Per the germline V gene, CDR1 is SNHLY and CDR2 is FYNNEI. This CDR3 contains 17 residues. V dropped 4 bases and J dropped 8 bases, with 24 bases sitting between them. CDR3 protein: CASSGVGRGPGDHEQFF. The CDR3, as DNA: TGTGCCAGCAGTGGAGTGGGGCGGGGCCCCGGGGACCATGAGCAGTTCTTC.

The rearrangement uses TRBV7-9 and TRBJ1-1; tentative D call: TRBD1 (6 bases). Germline CDR1 is SEHNR and CDR2 is FQNEAQ (reference sequence). V was shortened by 7 bases and J by 0 bases, with 12 bases between the two germline ends. The CDR3 runs to 14 residues. CDR3 sequence reads: CASTPGQLNTEAFF. In DNA form, the CDR3 reads TGTGCCAGCACCCCCGGACAGTTGAACACTGAAGCTTTCTTT.

The V call is TRBV11-2, the J call TRBJ2-1; 11 bases align to TRBD2. Germline CDR1 SGHAT, CDR2 FQNNGV. This CDR3 is 15 amino acids long. V dropped 5 bases and J dropped 3; count of bases not matched to a gene: 3. The CDR3 protein is CASSRTSGGYNEQFF. The DNA of the CDR3 is TGTGCCAGCAGCCGTACTAGCGGGGGCTACAATGAGCAGTTCTTC.

CDR3 amino acids: CSASRAGGHKTQYF. DNA of the CDR3: TGCAGTGCTAGTAGGGCGGGGGGTCACAAGACCCAGTACTTC. The V call is TRBV20-1, the J call TRBJ2-5, with 8 bases identical to TRBD2. CDR3 length: 14 residues. CDR1 is DFQATT, CDR2 SNEGSKA, per germline (reference sequence). Losses at the gene ends were 3 bases for V and 6 bases for J; bases not matched to a gene: 9.